Below are 30 T cell receptor beta chains sequenced from a single sample in a study of cytomegalovirus exposure and HLA in healthy donors. PCR primers comprised 60 Vbeta and 13 Jbeta primers. The protocol was immunoSEQ multiplex PCR, while the TCRdb copy is restricted to in-frame clones and leaves out a portion. The sample has about 130,000 clones, 60% to 80% seen once. The sequenced material came from PBMCs. The source is a woman between 50 and 59 years old in good health and CMV-seronegative.

The V gene is TRBV14, the J gene TRBJ2-3; 8 bases map to TRBD2. The J segment lost 5 bases and the V segment lost 0 bases, leaving 4 bases of the junction unmatched. There are 15 residues in the CDR3. Germline V lookup: CDR1 SGHDN, CDR2 FVKESK. Here the CDR3 reads CASSQDPGGGDTQYF. The CDR3 nucleotides are TGTGCCAGCAGCCAAGATCCGGGAGGGGGAGATACGCAGTATTTT. The whole variable domain, filled in from reference TRBV14 and TRBJ2-3, reads EAGVTQFPSHSVIEKGQTVTLRCDPISGHDNLYWYRRVMGKEIKFLLHFVKESKQDESGMPNNRFLAERTGGTYSTLKVQPAELEDSGVYFCASSQDPGGGDTQYFGPGTRLTVL.

This chain links TRBV7-9 with TRBJ2-7, with 7 positions matching TRBD2. Losses at the gene ends were 1 base for V and 5 bases for J; bases not matched to a gene: 5. The CDR3 has 14 residues. The V gene's germline CDR1 is SEHNR and CDR2 FQNEAQ (reference sequence). The chain's CDR3 is CASSLEGGSHEQYF. DNA for the CDR3: TGTGCCAGCAGCTTAGAGGGCGGGAGCCACGAGCAGTACTTC. Combining the CDR3 with reference TRBV7-9 and TRBJ2-7 gives the whole variable domain DTGVSQNPRHKITKRGQNVTFRCDPISEHNRLYWYRQTLGQGPEFLTYFQNEAQLEKSRLLSDRFSAERPKGSFSTLEIQRTEQGDSAMYLCASSLEGGSHEQYFGPGTRLTVT.

The chain is built from TRBV5-1 and TRBJ1-4, with D possibly TRBD1 on 6 matching bases. CDR1 and CDR2 from the germline V gene are SGHRS and YFSETQ. V lost 1 base to trimming and J lost 8 bases, with 12 bases between them. The CDR3 has 14 residues. CDR3 in DNA: TGCGCCAGCAGCTTGCCAGGGGATGACGAAAAACTGTTTTTT. Amino acid sequence: CASSLPGDDEKLFF.

The chain couples TRBV5-4 to TRBJ2-2, with unresolved D. The V gene's germline CDR1 is SGHNT and CDR2 YYREEE (reference sequence). This CDR3 spans 13 amino acids. Trimming left V 2 bases short and J 6 bases short, with 8 bases between. The CDR3 DNA reads as TGTGCCAGCAGCTTCCCTCCCTCCGGGGAGCTGTTTTTT. This translates into CASSFPPSGELFF.

The V and J genes are TRBV14 and TRBJ2-1; the D is unclear. The germline V gene has CDR1 SGHDN and CDR2 FVKESK. V was trimmed by 4 bases and J by 0 bases, leaving 10 bases between them. This CDR3 is built from 15 residues. Written as DNA, the CDR3 is TGTGCCAGCAGCCCCGCGGTCGGCTCCTACAATGAGCAGTTCTTC. It is translated as CASSPAVGSYNEQFF.

The J gene is TRBJ1-2, the V gene TRBV5-4, with D uncertain. V shed 4 bases and J shed 5 bases, with 18 bases lying between them. CDR3 length: 15 residues. Germline assignment: CDR1 SGHNT and CDR2 YYREEE (reference sequence). The CDR3 loop is CASSPQWATSYGYTF. The CDR3 nucleotides are TGTGCCAGCAGCCCCCAATGGGCAACCTCGTATGGCTACACCTTC.

The chain couples TRBV7-2 to TRBJ2-3, with D possibly TRBD2 on 5 matching bases. V was clipped by 6 bases and J by 2 bases, with 15 bases between them. This CDR3 has 15 residues. Germline V lookup: CDR1 SGHTA, CDR2 FQGNSA. The CDR3 nucleotides read TGTGCCAGCAGTCCCCTGGGCGGGTACACAGATACGCAGTATTTT. Its protein is CASSPLGGYTDTQYF.

The chain has TRBV29-1 and TRBJ2-1; D not certain. V shed 5 bases and J shed 4 bases, with 6 bases lying between them. Germline V CDR1 and CDR2: SQVTM, ANQGSEA. This CDR3 is built from 11 residues. The CDR3 DNA sequence: TGCAGCGTTCAACAATACAATGAGCAGTTCTTC. This sequence encodes CSVQQYNEQFF.

This clone was seen a single time. The gene calls are TRBV5-6 and TRBJ1-4; 7 bases map to TRBD1. The CDR3 covers 17 residues. Germline-derived CDR1 and CDR2 are SGHDT and YYEEEE. Trimming cost V 5 bases and J 4 bases; bases outside gene matches: 14. The CDR3 DNA is TGTGCCAGCAGGTATCTAGGACAGGCGAGCGTTAATGAAAAACTGTTTTTT. This gives the protein CASRYLGQASVNEKLFF. Looking up the rest from reference TRBV5-6 and TRBJ1-4 gives the full variable domain: DAGVTQSPTHLIKTRGQQVTLRCSPKSGHDTVSWYQQALGQGPQFIFQYYEEEERQRGNFPDRFSGHQFPNYSSELNVNALLLGDSALYLCASRYLGQASVNEKLFFGSGTQLSVL.

The V call is TRBV19, the J call TRBJ2-1, with TRBD2 matching over 10 bases. The CDR3 spans 14 residues. Germline V lookup: CDR1 LNHDA, CDR2 SQIVND (reference sequence). Unmatched junction bases numbered 8, after V lost 8 bases and J lost 7 bases. The CDR3 sequence is CASATSGKGNEQFF. The DNA for the CDR3 is TGTGCCAGTGCCACTAGCGGGAAGGGTAATGAGCAGTTCTTC.

This chain joins TRBV28 and TRBJ2-7, with 7 bases aligning to TRBD1. The CDR3 is 14 amino acids. V shed 6 bases, J shed 4 bases, and the junction held 9 bases outside the gene matches. Germline V lookup: CDR1 MDHEN, CDR2 SYDVKM. The CDR3 here is CASRPQGRGYEQYF. CDR3 bases: TGTGCCAGCAGACCACAGGGGAGAGGTTACGAGCAGTACTTC.

This clone has at least ten counts. The chain joins TRBV2 to TRBJ2-6; D remains ambiguous. Trimming took 4 bases from V and 0 from J, leaving 7 bases between them. Germline V CDR1 and CDR2: SNHLY, FYNNEI. CDR3 size: 15 residues. CDR3 in amino acids: CASSAITSGANVLTF. The CDR3, as DNA: TGTGCCAGCAGTGCTATTACCTCTGGGGCCAACGTCCTGACTTTC.

The chain is built from TRBV7-2 and TRBJ2-5; D ambiguous. The V end lost 5 bases, the J end lost 5 bases, and 18 bases lay between the germline ends. Germline V gene data show CDR1 as SGHTA and CDR2 as FQGNSA. The CDR3 loop spans 15 amino acids. The CDR3 DNA sequence: TGTGCCAGCAGCAAACACCCGGGTCCCGAGGAGACCCAGTACTTC. Translating gives CASSKHPGPEETQYF.

The V gene is TRBV2, the J gene TRBJ2-1, with a possible D match to TRBD2 (6 bases). Trimming removed 8 bases at V and 4 bases at J, with 15 bases between. Germline values: CDR1 SNHLY, CDR2 FYNNEI. This CDR3 has 14 amino acids. The CDR3 sequence: CASLPGDLYNEQFF. CDR3 coding DNA: TGTGCCAGCCTGCCGGGAGACCTATACAATGAGCAGTTCTTC.

This clone was picked up a small number of times. This sequence joins TRBV6-5 and TRBJ2-7; 7 positions agree with TRBD2. The V gene's germline CDR1 is MNHEY and CDR2 SVGAGI. With V trimmed by 0 bases and J by 6 bases, 5 bases remained unmatched. The CDR3 consists of 14 residues. The CDR3 nucleotides read TGTGCCAGCAGTTACTCGGTGGGAGGGAGCGAGCAGTACTTC. This sequence encodes CASSYSVGGSEQYF.

The chain has TRBV19 and TRBJ2-7; the match to TRBD2 covers 7 bases. The germline V gene encodes CDR1 LNHDA and CDR2 SQIVND (reference sequence). The CDR3 is made up of 14 amino acids. V dropped 7 bases and J dropped 6; count of bases not matched to a gene: 12. The CDR3 sequence: CASKRGEPEGEQYF. The CDR3 bases are TGTGCCAGTAAACGGGGGGAGCCAGAGGGCGAGCAGTACTTC.

This sequence joins TRBV15 and TRBJ1-3; 8 nucleotides align to TRBD1. This CDR3 spans 15 amino acids. Germline CDR1 is LNHNV and CDR2 is YYDKDF (reference sequence). V was pared by 2 bases and J by 2 bases, with 2 bases of the junction left unmatched. CDR3 amino acids: CATSRKTGAGNTIYF. The CDR3 coding sequence is TGTGCCACCAGCAGAAAGACAGGGGCTGGAAACACCATATATTTT.

This clone was seen many times. The chain recombines TRBV11-2 with TRBJ1-2, with unresolved D. The CDR3 spans 15 residues. Germline CDR1 is SGHAT and CDR2 is FQNNGV. V gave up 5 bases and J gave up 8 bases, with 21 bases separating them. CDR3 in DNA: TGTGCCAGCAGCCTCCGTCCGGAGAGATCCCACGGCTACACCTTC. It encodes CASSLRPERSHGYTF. Full variable domain (outside the CDR3, taken from reference TRBV11-2 and TRBJ1-2): EAGVAQSPRYKIIEKRQSVAFWCNPISGHATLYWYQQILGQGPKLLIQFQNNGVVDDSQLPKDRFSAERLKGVDSTLKIQPAKLEDSAVYLCASSLRPERSHGYTFGSGTRLTVV.

The CDR3 loop is CASSFLIAGGHTDTQYF. The CDR3 DNA sequence: TGTGCCAGCAGCTTCCTCATAGCGGGAGGCCACACAGATACGCAGTATTTT. The chain couples TRBV7-2 to TRBJ2-3; 10 nucleotides agree with TRBD2. The CDR3 totals 17 residues. In germline, CDR1 is SGHTA, CDR2 FQGNSA. V shed 3 bases, J shed 2 bases, and the junction held 8 bases outside the gene matches. The full variable domain, rest sourced from reference TRBV7-2 and TRBJ2-3, is GAGVSQSPSNKVTEKGKDVELRCDPISGHTALYWYRQSLGQGLEFLIYFQGNSAPDKSGLPSDRFSAERTGGSVSTLTIQRTQQEDSAVYLCASSFLIAGGHTDTQYFGPGTRLTVL.

In this sample, this clone turned up a few times. The chain is built from TRBV29-1 and TRBJ1-1; the D gene is possibly TRBD1 (5 bases). V was trimmed by 3 bases and J by 4 bases, leaving 15 bases between them. Germline V CDR1 and CDR2: SQVTM, ANQGSEA. The length of the CDR3 is 14 residues. This CDR3 is CSVDVGGIGTEAFF. The CDR3 bases are TGCAGCGTTGATGTTGGGGGGATCGGCACTGAAGCTTTCTTT.

This clone turned up a few times. V is TRBV11-2 and J is TRBJ2-1, with TRBD2 matching over 11 bases. Germline CDR1 reads SGHAT; CDR2 reads FQNNGV. The CDR3 covers 18 residues. The V and J ends lost 2 bases and 3 bases, in that order; junction bases with no gene match: 9. The CDR3 spells CASSLSVAGGIGYNEQFF. CDR3 DNA: TGTGCCAGCAGCTTATCGGTAGCGGGAGGGATTGGCTACAATGAGCAGTTCTTC.

The chain carries TRBV6-1 and TRBJ1-2, with 11 bases matching TRBD1. CDR3 length equals 16 residues. Germline values: CDR1 MNHNS, CDR2 SASEGT. V was clipped by 3 bases and J by 5 bases; unmatched bases: 8. The CDR3 coding sequence is TGTGCCAGCAGTGAGGACAGGGGGCAAGGAGGATATGGCTACACCTTC. This encodes CASSEDRGQGGYGYTF.

This chain links TRBV10-3 with TRBJ2-1; 9 bases are shared with TRBD2. Germline CDR1 is ENHRY and CDR2 is SYGVKD. The CDR3 contains 17 residues. Losses at the gene ends were 6 bases for V and 1 base for J; bases not matched to a gene: 10. The CDR3 DNA reads as TGTGCCATCAGGGGGGAGCCGGGACTAGCATCCTACAATGAGCAGTTCTTC. It is translated as CAIRGEPGLASYNEQFF.

This clone has just one count. The chain links TRBV27 to TRBJ1-6; D is undetermined. Trimming cost V 3 bases and J 7 bases, with 16 bases left between them. Germline CDR1 MNHEY, CDR2 SMNVEV (reference sequence). This CDR3 comprises 16 residues. The CDR3 nucleotides are TGTGCCAGCAGTTTCGGGGTCTTCGGTCAGAATTCACCCCTCCACTTT. It is translated as CASSFGVFGQNSPLHF.

The CDR3 region is CASSFLSAGGNTIYF. CDR3 DNA: TGTGCCAGCAGCTTTTTGAGCGCTGGTGGAAACACCATATATTTT. The chain has TRBV7-9 and TRBJ1-3; D unclear. With 3 bases removed from V and 3 bases from J, the gap between germline ends came to 12 bases. CDR1 SEHNR and CDR2 FQNEAQ come from the germline V gene (reference sequence). The CDR3 has 15 residues.

The CDR3 coding sequence is TGTGCCAGCAGTTTTTTAATGGACAGAAAAGAGACCCAGTACTTC. This translates into CASSFLMDRKETQYF. This chain joins TRBV28 and TRBJ2-5; D is perhaps TRBD1 (6 bases). This CDR3 contains 15 residues. CDR1 and CDR2 from the germline V gene are MDHEN and SYDVKM. V shed 3 bases and J shed 3 bases, with 14 bases lying between them. The full variable domain, with the rest looked up from reference TRBV28 and TRBJ2-5, is DVKVTQSSRYLVKRTGEKVFLECVQDMDHENMFWYRQDPGLGLRLIYFSYDVKMKEKGDIPEGYSVSREKKERFSLILESASTNQTSMYLCASSFLMDRKETQYFGPGTRLLVL.

This clone was counted only a few times. This chain uses TRBV18 with TRBJ2-2; 8 nucleotides align to TRBD1. Trimming took 5 bases from V and 5 from J; bases not matched to a gene: 7. The CDR3 totals 15 residues. From germline, CDR1 is KGHSH and CDR2 LQKENI. The CDR3 loop reads CASSSTGAETGELFF. Written as DNA, the CDR3 is TGTGCCAGCTCATCGACAGGGGCAGAAACCGGGGAGCTGTTTTTT. Drawing the rest from reference TRBV18 and TRBJ2-2, the complete variable domain is NAGVMQNPRHLVRRRGQEARLRCSPMKGHSHVYWYRQLPEEGLKFMVYLQKENIIDESGMPKERFSAEFPKEGPSILRIQQVVRGDSAAYFCASSSTGAETGELFFGEGSRLTVL.

This clone occurred a few times. The chain links TRBV5-1 to TRBJ2-5, with TRBD2 as a possible D gene (5 bases). The CDR3 runs 12 residues. CDR1 and CDR2 (germline): SGHRS, YFSETQ. V gave up 0 bases and J gave up 11 bases, with 11 bases separating them. The CDR3 loop is CASSLGGVEQYF. DNA of the CDR3: TGCGCCAGCAGCTTGGGGGGAGTTGAGCAGTACTTC.

The table lists this clone with a few counts. This chain uses TRBV6-5 with TRBJ2-1; 14 positions agree with TRBD2. After removal of 5 bases from V and 8 bases from J, the junction contained 5 bases not matched to a gene. The length of the CDR3 is 15 residues. Germline-derived CDR1 and CDR2 are MNHEY and SVGAGI. This CDR3 is CASSRGLAGVDEQFF. The CDR3 nucleotides are TGTGCCAGCAGTAGGGGACTAGCGGGAGTCGATGAGCAGTTCTTC.

The genes are TRBV11-2 and TRBJ2-1, with a tentative D call TRBD2 (6 bases). Germline values: CDR1 SGHAT, CDR2 FQNNGV. The CDR3 extends over 16 amino acids. The V end lost 5 bases, the J end lost 4 bases, and 18 bases lay between the germline ends. The CDR3 here is CASSPLFGTRYNEQFF. The CDR3 region has the DNA TGTGCCAGCAGCCCCCTCTTTGGGACTCGGTACAATGAGCAGTTCTTC.